The clone carrying this T cell receptor (beta chain) was picked up one time. The data are from a study of blood T cell repertoires in COVID-19. Across the whole study: Whether acute or convalescent, the COVID-19 samples came from the United States, Italy and Spain. T cells, B-cell-depleted T cells, or PBMCs supplied cDNA or gDNA.

Germline assignment: CDR1 SGHRS and CDR2 YFSETQ. Trimming took off 4 bases at V and 0 bases at J, with 11 bases between the two ends. The CDR3 is made up of 15 amino acids. Methods used by the authors: Counts of nucleated cells, estimated from reference gene primer amplification, were obtained. This table comes from immunoSEQ multiplex PCR, and its TCRdb copy is limited to in-frame clones, with some not included. The V and J calls and clone size come from that table; D and trimming were worked out from the DNA. The data show 130,000 or so clones, 88% seen once. V and J are TRBV5-1 and TRBJ2-1, with a possible D match to TRBD1 (6 bases). The clonotype comes from an older woman with acute or convalescent COVID-19. Sequencing input: peripheral blood. CDR3 DNA sequence: TGCGCCAGCAGCGACAGGAGGAGCTCCTACAATGAGCAGTTCTTC. Translation: CASSDRRSSYNEQFF.